This T cell receptor beta chain comes out of a study of early T cells in non-severe SARS-CoV-2 infection. Study-level information: Chains were unpaired, as sequencing was done on bulk RNA from unsorted whole blood.

Germline V lookup: CDR1 DFQATT, CDR2 SNEGSKA (reference sequence). CDR3 length: 13 residues. The V and J ends lost 6 bases and 0 bases respectively, with 12 bases between them. Molecules of cDNA were individually given unique molecular identifiers that were attached to them. Using its own MiXCR run on the 5' RACE reads, TCRdb lists one record per CDR3 protein. Of tens of thousands of distinct CDR3 sequences in the sample, around 6.1% were seen once. The sequencing used whole blood, collected at baseline. This receptor was taken from an adult who was a healthcare worker with PCR-confirmed SARS-CoV-2 infection or an uninfected control (not recorded which). This sequence joins TRBV20-1 and TRBJ2-7; D is possibly TRBD1 (5 bases). CDR3 in DNA: TGCAGTGCCGCTCCAGACAGCTCCTACGAGCAGTACTTC. Amino acid sequence: CSAAPDSSYEQYF.